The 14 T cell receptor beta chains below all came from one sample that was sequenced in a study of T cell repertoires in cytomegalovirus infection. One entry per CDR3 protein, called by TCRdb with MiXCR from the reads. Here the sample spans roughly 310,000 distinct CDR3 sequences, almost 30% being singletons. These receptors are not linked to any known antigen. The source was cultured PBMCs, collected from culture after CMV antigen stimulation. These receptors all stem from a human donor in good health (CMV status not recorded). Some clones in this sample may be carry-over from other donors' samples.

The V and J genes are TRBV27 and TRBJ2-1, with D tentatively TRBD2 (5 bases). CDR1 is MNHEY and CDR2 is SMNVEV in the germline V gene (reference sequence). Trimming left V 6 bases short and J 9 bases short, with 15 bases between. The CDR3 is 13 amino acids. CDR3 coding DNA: TGTGCCAGCAGCTCAGGCCCGGGGAGTGAGCAGTTCTTC. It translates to CASSSGPGSEQFF.

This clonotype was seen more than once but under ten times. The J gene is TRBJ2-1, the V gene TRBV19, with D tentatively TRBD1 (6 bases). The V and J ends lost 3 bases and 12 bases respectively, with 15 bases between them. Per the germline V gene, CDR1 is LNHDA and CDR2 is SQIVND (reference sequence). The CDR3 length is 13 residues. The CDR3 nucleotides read TGTGCCAGTAGTATGGGCAGGGGCAAAGGGCAGTTCTTC. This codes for CASSMGRGKGQFF.

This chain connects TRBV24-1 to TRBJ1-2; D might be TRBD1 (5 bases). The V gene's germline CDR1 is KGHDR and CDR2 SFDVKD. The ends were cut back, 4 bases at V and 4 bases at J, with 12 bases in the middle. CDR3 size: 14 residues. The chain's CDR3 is CATSDSGRLYGYTF. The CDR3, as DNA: TGTGCCACCAGTGACTCGGGACGGCTCTATGGCTACACCTTC.

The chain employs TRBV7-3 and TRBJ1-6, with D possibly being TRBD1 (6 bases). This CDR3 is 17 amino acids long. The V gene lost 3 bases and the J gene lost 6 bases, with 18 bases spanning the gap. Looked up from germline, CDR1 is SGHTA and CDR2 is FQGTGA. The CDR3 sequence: CASSLVLDSTINSPLHF. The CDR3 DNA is TGTGCCAGCAGCTTGGTTCTGGACAGTACTATTAATTCACCCCTCCACTTT.

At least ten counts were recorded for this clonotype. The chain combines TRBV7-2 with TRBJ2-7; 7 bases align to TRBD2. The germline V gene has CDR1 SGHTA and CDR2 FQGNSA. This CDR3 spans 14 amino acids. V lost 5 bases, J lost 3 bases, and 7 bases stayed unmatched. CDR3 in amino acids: CASSRSGTNYEQYF. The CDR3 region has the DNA TGTGCCAGCAGCCGCAGCGGGACTAACTACGAGCAGTACTTC.

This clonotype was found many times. CDR3 coding DNA: TGTGCCAGCAGCTTAGAGGGCGGGCAGGAAGACTACACCTTC. Protein: CASSLEGGQEDYTF. The chain employs TRBV7-9 and TRBJ1-2; D not certain. CDR3 size: 14 residues. V was clipped by 1 base and J by 10 bases, with 16 bases between them. Germline CDR1 and CDR2: SEHNR and FQNEAQ (reference sequence).

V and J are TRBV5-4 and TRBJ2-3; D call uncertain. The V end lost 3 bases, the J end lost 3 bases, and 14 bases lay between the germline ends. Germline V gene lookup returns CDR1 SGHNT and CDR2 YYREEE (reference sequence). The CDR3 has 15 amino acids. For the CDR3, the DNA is TGTGCCAGCAGCTCGGCTTTGACGTCAACAGATACGCAGTATTTT. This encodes CASSSALTSTDTQYF.

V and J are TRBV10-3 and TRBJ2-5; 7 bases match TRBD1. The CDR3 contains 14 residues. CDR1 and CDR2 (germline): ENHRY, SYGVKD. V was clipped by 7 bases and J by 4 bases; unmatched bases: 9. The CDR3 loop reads CAITPDRAGETQYF. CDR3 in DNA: TGTGCCATCACCCCAGACAGGGCGGGAGAGACCCAGTACTTC.

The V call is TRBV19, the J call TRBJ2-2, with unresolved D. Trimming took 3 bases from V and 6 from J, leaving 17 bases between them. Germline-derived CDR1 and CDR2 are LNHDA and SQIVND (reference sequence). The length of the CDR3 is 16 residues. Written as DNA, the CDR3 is TGTGCCAGTAGTATGGCCCTGGGGATGTGGTCCGGGGAGCTGTTTTTT. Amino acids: CASSMALGMWSGELFF.

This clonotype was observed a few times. CDR3 nucleotide sequence: TGTGCCAGCAGTGAATACTACAATGAGCAGTTCTTC. As protein: CASSEYYNEQFF. The gene calls are TRBV6-1 and TRBJ2-1; no firm D call. This CDR3 is 12 amino acids long. Germline CDR1 MNHNS, CDR2 SASEGT. The ends were cut back, 2 bases at V and 3 bases at J, with 2 bases in the middle.

Here the CDR3 DNA reads TGTGCCAGCAGTGGGGTCGTGACCCAGTACTTC. Residues: CASSGVVTQYF. The chain carries TRBV12-3 or TRBV12-4 and TRBJ2-5; no reliable D call. The length of the CDR3 is 11 residues. With 5 bases removed from V and 7 bases from J, the gap between germline ends came to 8 bases.

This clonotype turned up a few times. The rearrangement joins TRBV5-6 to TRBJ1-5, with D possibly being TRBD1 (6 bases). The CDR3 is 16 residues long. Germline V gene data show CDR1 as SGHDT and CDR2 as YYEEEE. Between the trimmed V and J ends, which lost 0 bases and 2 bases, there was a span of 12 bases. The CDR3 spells CASSLGPGVGNQPQHF. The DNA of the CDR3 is TGTGCCAGCAGCTTGGGGCCAGGGGTCGGCAATCAGCCCCAGCATTTT.

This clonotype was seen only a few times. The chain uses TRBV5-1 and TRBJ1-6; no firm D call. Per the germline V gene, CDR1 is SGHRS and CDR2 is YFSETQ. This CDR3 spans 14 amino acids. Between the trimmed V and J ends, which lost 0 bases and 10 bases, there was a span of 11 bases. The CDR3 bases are TGCGCCAGCAGCTTGGGTCCGGGAGGATCACCCCTCCACTTT. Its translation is CASSLGPGGSPLHF.

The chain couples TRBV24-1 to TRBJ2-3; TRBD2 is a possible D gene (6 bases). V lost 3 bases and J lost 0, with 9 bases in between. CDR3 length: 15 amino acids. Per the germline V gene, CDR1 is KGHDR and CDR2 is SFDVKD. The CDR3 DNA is TGTGCCACCAGTGATGGCCTAGCGAGCACAGATACGCAGTATTTT. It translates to CATSDGLASTDTQYF.